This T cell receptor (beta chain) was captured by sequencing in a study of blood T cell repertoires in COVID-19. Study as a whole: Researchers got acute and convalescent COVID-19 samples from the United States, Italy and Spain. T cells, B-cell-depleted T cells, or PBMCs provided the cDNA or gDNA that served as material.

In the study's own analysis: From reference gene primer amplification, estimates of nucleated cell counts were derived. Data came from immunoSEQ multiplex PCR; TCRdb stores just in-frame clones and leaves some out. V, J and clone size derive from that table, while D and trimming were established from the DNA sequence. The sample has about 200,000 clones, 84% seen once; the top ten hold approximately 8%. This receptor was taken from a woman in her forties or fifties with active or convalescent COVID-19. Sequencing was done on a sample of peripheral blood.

CDR3 nucleotide sequence: TGTGCCAGCAGTCCTGTAGCGGGAGCGCACATAGTGGCCAAAAACATTCAGTACTTC. Translated, it gives CASSPVAGAHIVAKNIQYF. The chain uses TRBV3-1 (or the pseudogene TRBV3-2) and TRBJ2-4; 9 bases fit TRBD2. The CDR3 totals 19 residues. The germline V gene has CDR1 LGHDT and CDR2 YNNKEL (reference sequence). With V trimmed by 6 bases and J by 1 base, 16 bases remained unmatched.